This T cell receptor (beta chain) was found in a study of blood T cell repertoires in COVID-19. The repertoire was sequenced with immunoSEQ multiplex PCR; TCRdb's copy has only in-frame clones and lacks some. This sample has about 180,000 clones, with roughly 88% found just once. The CDR3 covers 16 residues. From germline, CDR1 is SNHLY and CDR2 FYNNEI. The ends lost 5 bases at V and 4 bases at J; junction bases unmatched: 8. The sequencing sample was made of PBMCs or T cells enriched from blood (not recorded which). The clonotype comes from a woman between 25 and 40 years old who had recovered from COVID-19. The V gene is TRBV2, the J gene TRBJ2-2, with 9 bases identical to TRBD1. CDR3 sequence: CASSLDRGALTGELFF. CDR3 DNA sequence: TGTGCCAGCAGTTTAGACAGGGGGGCACTCACCGGGGAGCTGTTTTTT.